The 13 T cell receptor beta chains presented below share a single source sample, sequenced in a study of shared clonotypes between healthy human individuals. Profiled with immunoSEQ multiplex PCR; TCRdb holds only in-frame clones, not every one. The data hold hundreds of thousands of clones, with more than 95% observed a single time. CD45RO-negative cells were positively selected for CCR7, leaving out terminally differentiated effector memory CD45RA+ cells. Specimen: naive CD8+ T cells sorted from blood. The source of these receptors is a man younger than 45 in good health.

The chain employs TRBV7-9 and TRBJ1-3; 10 positions agree with TRBD1. Germline loops: CDR1 SEHNR, CDR2 FQNEAQ (reference sequence). Trimming removed 7 bases from V and 0 bases from J; junction bases left unmatched: 15. This CDR3 region has 19 residues. This chain's CDR3 is CASITGGQGSPLSGNTIYF. The CDR3 DNA follows: TGTGCCAGCATTACCGGGGGACAGGGGTCTCCTCTCTCTGGAAACACCATATATTTT.

V gene TRBV28 combines with J gene TRBJ1-2; D is undetermined. Germline assignment: CDR1 MDHEN and CDR2 SYDVKM. V dropped 6 bases and J dropped 3 bases, with 8 bases sitting between them. CDR3 size: 12 residues. The CDR3 loop reads CASRGMDYGYTF. In DNA form, the CDR3 reads TGTGCCAGCAGAGGGATGGACTATGGCTACACCTTC.

This chain joins TRBV5-6 and TRBJ1-5; D unresolved. CDR3 length equals 16 residues. CDR1 and CDR2 (germline): SGHDT, YYEEEE. V lost 2 bases, J lost 0 bases, and 12 bases lay in between. Here the CDR3 DNA reads TGTGCCAGCAGCTTTCACCGACGGCTTAGCAATCAGCCCCAGCATTTT. Protein product: CASSFHRRLSNQPQHF.

V and J are TRBV27 and TRBJ2-5; no clear D. V gave up 3 bases and J gave up 8 bases, with 16 bases separating them. Per the germline V gene, CDR1 is MNHEY and CDR2 is SMNVEV (reference sequence). The CDR3 runs 14 residues. The CDR3, as DNA: TGTGCCAGCAGTTTGACCTCACCAAGAGATACCCAGTACTTC. Translated, it gives CASSLTSPRDTQYF.

The J gene is TRBJ2-2, the V gene TRBV28; TRBD2 might be the D (6 bases). V was trimmed by 4 bases and J by 7 bases, leaving 7 bases between them. The CDR3 consists of 12 residues. Germline V gives CDR1 MDHEN, CDR2 SYDVKM. The CDR3 nucleotides read TGTGCCAGCAGTTCGGGGGTCGGGGAGCTGTTTTTT. As protein: CASSSGVGELFF.

This clone has a single count. The V call is TRBV5-1, the J call TRBJ2-1; D gene unclear. The V end was cut by 0 bases, the J end by 4 bases, with 5 bases between. This CDR3 is 13 amino acids long. From germline, CDR1 is SGHRS and CDR2 YFSETQ. The CDR3 DNA reads as TGCGCCAGCAGCTTGGACCATTACAATGAGCAGTTCTTC. Translation: CASSLDHYNEQFF.

This chain uses TRBV29-1 with TRBJ2-2; 7 positions match TRBD2. Trimming cost V 5 bases and J 3 bases; bases outside gene matches: 3. Germline V gives CDR1 SQVTM, CDR2 ANQGSEA. CDR3 size: 13 residues. CDR3 region: CSVRLADTGELFF. For the CDR3, the DNA is TGCAGCGTTCGGCTAGCGGACACCGGGGAGCTGTTTTTT.

The DNA for the CDR3 is TGTGCCAGCAGCTTAGACGGGACAGGGTCTACAGATACGCAGTATTTT. It translates to CASSLDGTGSTDTQYF. This rearrangement joins TRBV11-2 to TRBJ2-3, with TRBD1 identical over 9 bases. Germline CDR1 is SGHAT and CDR2 is FQNNGV. The V segment lost 0 bases and the J segment 3 bases; nucleotides outside the gene matches: 4. The CDR3 runs 16 residues.

J is TRBJ2-1 and V is TRBV7-9; D is perhaps TRBD1 (6 bases). V gave up 3 bases and J gave up 5 bases, with 14 bases separating them. The V gene's germline CDR1 is SEHNR and CDR2 FQNEAQ (reference sequence). This CDR3 spans 15 amino acids. The CDR3 loop reads CASSLGQGVNNEQFF. CDR3 sequence (DNA): TGTGCCAGCAGCTTGGGACAAGGGGTGAACAATGAGCAGTTCTTC.

This clone has a single count. This chain's CDR3 is CSVEEGRINRGGEQYF. CDR3 coding DNA: TGCAGCGTTGAAGAGGGTAGAATAAACAGGGGAGGCGAGCAGTACTTC. The chain combines TRBV29-1 with TRBJ2-7, with TRBD1 as a possible D gene (7 bases). CDR3 size: 16 residues. V was shortened by 0 bases and J by 6 bases, with 21 bases between the two germline ends. Germline CDR1 reads SQVTM; CDR2 reads ANQGSEA.

As regards this clone: A read error may account for a junction end that differs from germline. V is TRBV19 and J is TRBJ2-7; 7 nucleotides match TRBD1. Germline assignment: CDR1 LNHDA and CDR2 SQIVND (reference sequence). The CDR3 has 13 residues. The CDR3 sequence is CASRIGGAGEQYF. The CDR3 DNA is TGTGCCAGTAGGATAGGGGGCGCGGGCGAGCAGTACTTC.

This clone was detected only once. This sequence joins TRBV4-1 and TRBJ2-2; unclear D gene. From germline, CDR1 is MGHRA and CDR2 YSYEKL. V lost 0 bases and J lost 8, with 7 bases in between. The CDR3 consists of 13 residues. The CDR3 coding sequence is TGCGCCAGCAGCCAAGAAAATCTGGGGGAGCTGTTTTTT. This encodes CASSQENLGELFF.

The chain couples TRBV11-2 to TRBJ2-7; the match to TRBD2 covers 9 bases. The trim removed 2 bases at V and 5 bases at J, leaving 7 bases unmatched. From germline, CDR1 is SGHAT and CDR2 FQNNGV. The CDR3 extends over 15 amino acids. The CDR3 loop reads CASSLSWAGGNEQYF. CDR3 coding DNA: TGTGCCAGCAGCTTAAGTTGGGCGGGGGGGAACGAGCAGTACTTC. Variable domain in full (rest from reference TRBV11-2 and TRBJ2-7): EAGVAQSPRYKIIEKRQSVAFWCNPISGHATLYWYQQILGQGPKLLIQFQNNGVVDDSQLPKDRFSAERLKGVDSTLKIQPAKLEDSAVYLCASSLSWAGGNEQYFGPGTRLTVT.